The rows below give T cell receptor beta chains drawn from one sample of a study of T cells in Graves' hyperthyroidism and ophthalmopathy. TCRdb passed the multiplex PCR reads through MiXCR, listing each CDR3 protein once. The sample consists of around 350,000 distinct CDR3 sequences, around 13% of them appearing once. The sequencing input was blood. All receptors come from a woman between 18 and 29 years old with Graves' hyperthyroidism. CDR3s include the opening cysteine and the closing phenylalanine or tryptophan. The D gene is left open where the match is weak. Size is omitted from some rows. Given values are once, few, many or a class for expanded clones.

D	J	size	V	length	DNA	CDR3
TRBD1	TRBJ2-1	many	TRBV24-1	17	TGTGCCACCAACGATGGGGCACCGGGACAGGGGAACAATGAGCAGTTCTTC	CATNDGAPGQGNNEQFF
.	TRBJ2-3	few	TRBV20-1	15	TGCAGTGCCATCGGCCCCGAAACAGGCACAGATACGCAGTGTTTT	CSAIGPETGTDTQCF
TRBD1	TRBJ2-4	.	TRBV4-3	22	TGCGCCAGCAGCCAGAAAGCCCTCCGGGACAGAAATTTGGGAACAGCCAAAAACATTCAGTACTTC	CASSQKALRDRNLGTAKNIQYF
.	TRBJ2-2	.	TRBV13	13	TGTGCCAGCAGCCCCCCCTCCGCCGGGGAGCTGTTTTTT	CASSPPSAGELFF
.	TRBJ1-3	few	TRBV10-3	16	TGTGCCATCAGCGAGAGGCAAATTTACTCTGGAAACACCATATATTTT	CAISERQIYSGNTIYF
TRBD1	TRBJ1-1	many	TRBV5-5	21	TGTGCCAGCAGCTTCTATTACCTATCGACAGGGGGTTGGAGTATGAACACTGAAGCTTTCTTT	CASSFYYLSTGGWSMNTEAFF
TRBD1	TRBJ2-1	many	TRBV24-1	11	TGTGCCACCGGGGACAGGGATGAGCAGTTCTTC	CATGDRDEQFF
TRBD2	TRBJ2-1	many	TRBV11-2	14	TGTGCCAGCACCAGACTAGCGGAGTACAATGAGCAGTTCTTC	CASTRLAEYNEQFF
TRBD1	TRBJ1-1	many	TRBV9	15	TGTGCCAGCAGTGATACCGGGACAGGGAACACTGAAGCTTTCTTT	CASSDTGTGNTEAFF
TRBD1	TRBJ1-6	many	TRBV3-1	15	TGTGCCAGCAGCGGGACAGGTCAATCCCATTCACCCCTCCACTTT	CASSGTGQSHSPLHF
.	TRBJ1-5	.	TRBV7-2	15	TGTGCCAGCAGCTACAGGGTATATAGCAATCAGCCCCAGCATTTT	CASSYRVYSNQPQHF
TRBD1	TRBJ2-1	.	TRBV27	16	TGTGCCAGCAGTAACCAGGACAGGGGCTTTGGCAATGAGCAGTTCTTC	CASSNQDRGFGNEQFF
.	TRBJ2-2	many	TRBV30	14	TGTGCCTGGGGCTTAGGGATTAGCGCCGGGGAGCTGTTTTTT	CAWGLGISAGELFF
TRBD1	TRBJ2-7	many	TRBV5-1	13	TGCGCCAGCAGCTTGGCGACAGGGGGCGAGCAGTACTTC	CASSLATGGEQYF
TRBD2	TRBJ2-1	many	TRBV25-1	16	TGTGCCAGCAGTGAAGGATATAGCGGGACTTTCAATGAGCAGTTCTTC	CASSEGYSGTFNEQFF
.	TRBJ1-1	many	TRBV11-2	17	TGTGCCAGCAGCTTAACGTGGGGCGCCGGGGAGAACACTGAAGCTTTCTTT	CASSLTWGAGENTEAFF
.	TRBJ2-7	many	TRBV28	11	TGTGCCAGCGCTGGCCCCTACGAGCAGTACTTC	CASAGPYEQYF
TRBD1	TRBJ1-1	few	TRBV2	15	TGTGCCAGCAGCCGGGACAGGGGGCCGAACACTGAAGCTTTCTTT	CASSRDRGPNTEAFF
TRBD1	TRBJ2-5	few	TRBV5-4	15	TGTGCCAGCAGCTCCCCACAGGGGGCGGGGGAGACCCAGTACTTC	CASSSPQGAGETQYF
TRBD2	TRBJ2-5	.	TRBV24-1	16	TGTGCCTCCAGTGATTGGGGGAGCGGGAGCGGGGAGACCCAGTACTTC	CASSDWGSGSGETQYF
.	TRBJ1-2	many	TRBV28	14	TGTGCCAGCAGTTTCGGGGGGGTAGCATATGGCTACACCTTC	CASSFGGVAYGYTF
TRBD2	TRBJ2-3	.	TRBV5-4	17	TGTGCCAGCAGCTTGGAACTAGCGATCACTAGCACAGATACGCAGTATTTT	CASSLELAITSTDTQYF
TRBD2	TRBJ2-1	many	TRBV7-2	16	TGTGCCAGCAGCTTAGCTGCTAGCGGGGCTTACAATGAGCAGTTCTTC	CASSLAASGAYNEQFF
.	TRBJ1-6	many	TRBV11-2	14	TGTGCCAGCAGCCCCAACCACTTGAGCTCACCCCTCCACTTT	CASSPNHLSSPLHF
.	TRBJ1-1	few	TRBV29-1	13	TGCAGCGCGTTCCGGACTCCAAAGGGTGAAGCTTTCTTT	CSAFRTPKGEAFF
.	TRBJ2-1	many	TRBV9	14	TGTGCCAGCAAGGGACAAAAATTAGGCGATGAGCAGTTCTTC	CASKGQKLGDEQFF
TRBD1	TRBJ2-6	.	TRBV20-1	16	TGCAGTGCCAGGGACAGCCAAGGATCTGGGACCAACGTCCTGACTTTC	CSARDSQGSGTNVLTF
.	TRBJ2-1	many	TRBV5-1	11	TGCGCCAGCAGCTTGACGGATGAGAGGTTCTTC	CASSLTDERFF
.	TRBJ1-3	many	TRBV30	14	TGTGCCTGGACGGAAAACCTCTCTGGAAACACCATATATTTT	CAWTENLSGNTIYF
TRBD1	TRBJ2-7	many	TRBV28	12	TGTGCCAGCAGGGCTACAGGGGGCGTGCAGTACTTC	CASRATGGVQYF
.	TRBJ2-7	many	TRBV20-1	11	TGCAGTGCCGGGCCCTCCTACGAGCAGTACTTC	CSAGPSYEQYF
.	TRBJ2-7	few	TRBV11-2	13	TGTGCCAGCAGCCCTTATGGACAGCCGGAGCAGTACTTC	CASSPYGQPEQYF
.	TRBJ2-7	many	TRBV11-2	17	TGTGCCAGCAGCTTAGAGCGATTAGTCCGGGGGATAGGCGAGCAGTACTTC	CASSLERLVRGIGEQYF
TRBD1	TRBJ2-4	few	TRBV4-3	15	TGCGCCAGCAGCCAAGTCCAGGGGGCAAGGGACATTCAGTACTTC	CASSQVQGARDIQYF
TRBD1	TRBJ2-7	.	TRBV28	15	TGTGCCAGCAGTTCGTTAGGGACAGGGGGGGACGAGCAGTACTTC	CASSSLGTGGDEQYF
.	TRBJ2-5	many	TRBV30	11	TGTGCCTGGAGTGAACAAGAGACCCAGTACTTC	CAWSEQETQYF
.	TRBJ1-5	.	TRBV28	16	TGTGCCAGGAACACAAGACCAGGGACGGCTAATCAGCCCCAGCATTTT	CARNTRPGTANQPQHF
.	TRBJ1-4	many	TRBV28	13	TGTGCCAGCAGGGTTGTTGATAATGAAAAACTGTTTTTT	CASRVVDNEKLFF
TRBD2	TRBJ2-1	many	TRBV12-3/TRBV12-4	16	TGTGCCAGCAGTTTAGCCGGGACTAGCGGAAACAATGAGCAGTTCTTC	CASSLAGTSGNNEQFF
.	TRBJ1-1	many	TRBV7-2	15	TGTGCCAGCAGCTTAAACCCCGTTTTGAACACTGAAGCTTTCTTT	CASSLNPVLNTEAFF
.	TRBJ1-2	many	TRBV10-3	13	TGTGCCATCAGTGTGGACAGCGGCTATGGCTACACCTTC	CAISVDSGYGYTF
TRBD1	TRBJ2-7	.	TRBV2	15	TGTGGCACTTACGGGACAGGAAGGAGCTCCTACGAGCAGTACTTC	CGTYGTGRSSYEQYF